A selection of T cell receptor beta chains follows, all from one sample in a study of control samples from healthy donors and cancer patients. Sequencing was performed with immunoSEQ multiplex PCR; in TCRdb, only in-frame clones are kept and a portion is missing. Of 90,000 to 100,000 clones in the sample, less than 95% are singletons; the top ten hold less than 4.5%. Sequencing input: blood. The receptors were sampled from a young woman in good health. The CDR3 runs from the conserved cysteine through the conserved F or W. The D gene is left open where the match is weak. Size is omitted from some rows. Given values are once, few, many or a class for expanded clones.

clone size	V gene	D gene	J gene	CDR3 DNA	CDR3 protein
NA	TRBV6-1	NA	TRBJ2-1	TGTGCCAGCAGTGAAGGACTAAACAATGAGCAGTTCTTC	CASSEGLNNEQFF
once	TRBV7-2	NA	TRBJ1-5	TGTGCCAGCAGCTTAGGAGGGCCTAATCAGCCCCAGCATTTT	CASSLGGPNQPQHF
NA	TRBV18	NA	TRBJ1-5	TGTGCCAGCTCACCACAGGGGGACCAGCCCCAGCATTTT	CASSPQGDQPQHF
NA	TRBV5-1	NA	TRBJ2-7	TGCGCCAGCAGCTTCAGTCCGAGGCCGGGAGAGCAGTACTTC	CASSFSPRPGEQYF
NA	TRBV9	NA	TRBJ1-1	TGTGCCAGCAGCCGCGACAACATGAACACTGAAGCTTTCTTT	CASSRDNMNTEAFF
few	TRBV2	TRBD1	TRBJ2-7	TGTGCCAGCAGTGGGGGACTGACAGGGGCAGTCGGGTCTGAGTACTTC	CASSGGLTGAVGSEYF
NA	TRBV2	NA	TRBJ1-5	TGTGCCAGCAGCTGGGACAATAGCAATCAGCCCCAGCATTTT	CASSWDNSNQPQHF
NA	TRBV5-6	NA	TRBJ2-3	TGTGCCAGCAGCCTCCCCTTGGGCGGAGGTACAGATACGCAGTATTTT	CASSLPLGGGTDTQYF
NA	TRBV2	TRBD1	TRBJ1-2	TGTGCCAGCAGTCCTTTGGGACAGGCGAATGGCTACACCTTC	CASSPLGQANGYTF
NA	TRBV3-1/TRBV3-2	NA	TRBJ2-5	TGTGCCAGCAGCCAAGATGTGGGGGAAGAGACCCAGTACTTC	CASSQDVGEETQYF
NA	TRBV6-5	NA	TRBJ1-1	TGTGCCACCGGCTGGGGCTTCGCTGAAGCTTTCTTT	CATGWGFAEAFF
once	TRBV2	NA	TRBJ1-1	TGTGCCAGTCAGGTAGGGTTGACTGAAGCTTTCTTT	CASQVGLTEAFF
NA	TRBV19	TRBD2	TRBJ2-3	TGTGCCAGTAGTATCCGACTAGCAACAGATACGCAGTATTTT	CASSIRLATDTQYF
NA	TRBV18	NA	TRBJ1-1	TGTGCCAGCTCACCGGAGGCCATGAACACTGAAGCTTTCTTT	CASSPEAMNTEAFF
NA	TRBV19	NA	TRBJ1-3	TGTGCCAGTAGCCCCGGAACGGCGGAGTACTCTGGAAACACCATATATTTT	CASSPGTAEYSGNTIYF
NA	TRBV4-1	NA	TRBJ1-4	TGCGCCAGCAGCCAAGTGGGGGGTGATGAAAAACTGTTTTTT	CASSQVGGDEKLFF
NA	TRBV15	NA	TRBJ1-2	TGTGCCACCAGCAGTCCCCGGTGGGGTACAGGGCGCGACTATGGCTACACCTTC	CATSSPRWGTGRDYGYTF
NA	TRBV3-1/TRBV3-2	NA	TRBJ1-1	TGTGCCAGCAGCCCACGGGGGAACACTGAAGCTTTCTTT	CASSPRGNTEAFF
few	TRBV5-6	TRBD2	TRBJ2-3	TGTGCCAGCAGCCCCCGGACTAGCGGGGGGGAGCAGTATTTT	CASSPRTSGGEQYF
NA	TRBV3-1/TRBV3-2	NA	TRBJ1-2	TGTGCCAGCAGCCCTTTTGGGACATCTACTAACTATGGCTACACCTTC	CASSPFGTSTNYGYTF
NA	TRBV14	NA	TRBJ2-5	TGTGCCAGCAGCCAAAACATGGGGTCCAGGGAGTACCAAGAGACCCAGTACTTC	CASSQNMGSREYQETQYF
NA	TRBV6-5	NA	TRBJ1-1	TGTGCCAGCCGCGGGGGGGTTTTCACTGAAGCTTTCTTT	CASRGGVFTEAFF
NA	TRBV7-9	NA	TRBJ1-2	TGTGCCACGGACCGGGACAACTATGGCTACACCTTC	CATDRDNYGYTF
NA	TRBV6-6	NA	TRBJ1-1	TGTGCCAGCGAGAAAGGGGGGGCTTCTTTCTTT	CASEKGGASFF
NA	TRBV4-1	NA	TRBJ1-1	TGCGCCAGCAGCTTCTACGGGACGGCGAACACTGAAGCTTTCTTT	CASSFYGTANTEAFF
NA	TRBV3-1/TRBV3-2	NA	TRBJ2-7	TGTGCCAGCAGCCCCCGGACAGCCGCCTACGAGCAGTACTTC	CASSPRTAAYEQYF
NA	TRBV11-2	NA	TRBJ2-7	TGTGCCAGCAGCTTAGAAGGCAGGGGTATCTACGAGCAGTACTTC	CASSLEGRGIYEQYF
NA	TRBV4-1	NA	TRBJ2-7	TGCGCCAGCAGCCAAGTGGCAGATGGAATCTACGAGCAGTACTTC	CASSQVADGIYEQYF
NA	TRBV7-6	NA	TRBJ1-1	TGTGTCAACCCCGTCCTAGAAGCTTTCTTT	CVNPVLEAFF
NA	TRBV11-1	NA	TRBJ1-6	TGTGCCAGCAGCTTAGCAACAGCTAATAATTCACCCCTCCACTTT	CASSLATANNSPLHF
NA	TRBV20-1	NA	TRBJ1-3	TGCAGTGCTAGTCGGAAGGGGAGGACAGACACCATATATTTT	CSASRKGRTDTIYF
NA	TRBV5-8	NA	TRBJ1-1	TGTGCCAGCAGCTTCCCCCCCACAGTATACACTGAAGCTTTCTTT	CASSFPPTVYTEAFF
NA	TRBV27	NA	TRBJ2-2	TGTGCCAGCAGTCGGAGCCGGCGGGAGCTGTTTTTT	CASSRSRRELFF
NA	TRBV6-5	NA	TRBJ2-2	TGTGCCAGTATAAGGTCGAACACCGGGGAGCTGTTTTTT	CASIRSNTGELFF
NA	TRBV9	TRBD1	TRBJ2-6	TGTGCCAGCAGCCCAAGGACAGGGATGGACTCTGGGGCCAACGTCCTGACTTTC	CASSPRTGMDSGANVLTF
NA	TRBV6-1	NA	TRBJ1-2	TGTGCCAGCAGTGCCGACGAGACAGCTTCTAACTATGGCTACACCTTC	CASSADETASNYGYTF
medium-sized	TRBV2	NA	TRBJ1-2	TGTGCCAGCAGTGAAGGGGAAGGGGGTCTTAACTATGGCTACACCTTC	CASSEGEGGLNYGYTF
NA	TRBV6-6	TRBD1	TRBJ1-2	TGTGCCAGCAGTTACCCAAATACAGGGGAAAATGGCTACACCTTC	CASSYPNTGENGYTF
NA	TRBV20-1	NA	TRBJ1-4	TGCAGTGCTAGTCCCCCGGATGGGTCTAATGAAAAACTGTTTTTT	CSASPPDGSNEKLFF
NA	TRBV2	NA	TRBJ1-2	TGTGCCAGCTCGGGTGGAGTCTATGGCTACACCTTC	CASSGGVYGYTF